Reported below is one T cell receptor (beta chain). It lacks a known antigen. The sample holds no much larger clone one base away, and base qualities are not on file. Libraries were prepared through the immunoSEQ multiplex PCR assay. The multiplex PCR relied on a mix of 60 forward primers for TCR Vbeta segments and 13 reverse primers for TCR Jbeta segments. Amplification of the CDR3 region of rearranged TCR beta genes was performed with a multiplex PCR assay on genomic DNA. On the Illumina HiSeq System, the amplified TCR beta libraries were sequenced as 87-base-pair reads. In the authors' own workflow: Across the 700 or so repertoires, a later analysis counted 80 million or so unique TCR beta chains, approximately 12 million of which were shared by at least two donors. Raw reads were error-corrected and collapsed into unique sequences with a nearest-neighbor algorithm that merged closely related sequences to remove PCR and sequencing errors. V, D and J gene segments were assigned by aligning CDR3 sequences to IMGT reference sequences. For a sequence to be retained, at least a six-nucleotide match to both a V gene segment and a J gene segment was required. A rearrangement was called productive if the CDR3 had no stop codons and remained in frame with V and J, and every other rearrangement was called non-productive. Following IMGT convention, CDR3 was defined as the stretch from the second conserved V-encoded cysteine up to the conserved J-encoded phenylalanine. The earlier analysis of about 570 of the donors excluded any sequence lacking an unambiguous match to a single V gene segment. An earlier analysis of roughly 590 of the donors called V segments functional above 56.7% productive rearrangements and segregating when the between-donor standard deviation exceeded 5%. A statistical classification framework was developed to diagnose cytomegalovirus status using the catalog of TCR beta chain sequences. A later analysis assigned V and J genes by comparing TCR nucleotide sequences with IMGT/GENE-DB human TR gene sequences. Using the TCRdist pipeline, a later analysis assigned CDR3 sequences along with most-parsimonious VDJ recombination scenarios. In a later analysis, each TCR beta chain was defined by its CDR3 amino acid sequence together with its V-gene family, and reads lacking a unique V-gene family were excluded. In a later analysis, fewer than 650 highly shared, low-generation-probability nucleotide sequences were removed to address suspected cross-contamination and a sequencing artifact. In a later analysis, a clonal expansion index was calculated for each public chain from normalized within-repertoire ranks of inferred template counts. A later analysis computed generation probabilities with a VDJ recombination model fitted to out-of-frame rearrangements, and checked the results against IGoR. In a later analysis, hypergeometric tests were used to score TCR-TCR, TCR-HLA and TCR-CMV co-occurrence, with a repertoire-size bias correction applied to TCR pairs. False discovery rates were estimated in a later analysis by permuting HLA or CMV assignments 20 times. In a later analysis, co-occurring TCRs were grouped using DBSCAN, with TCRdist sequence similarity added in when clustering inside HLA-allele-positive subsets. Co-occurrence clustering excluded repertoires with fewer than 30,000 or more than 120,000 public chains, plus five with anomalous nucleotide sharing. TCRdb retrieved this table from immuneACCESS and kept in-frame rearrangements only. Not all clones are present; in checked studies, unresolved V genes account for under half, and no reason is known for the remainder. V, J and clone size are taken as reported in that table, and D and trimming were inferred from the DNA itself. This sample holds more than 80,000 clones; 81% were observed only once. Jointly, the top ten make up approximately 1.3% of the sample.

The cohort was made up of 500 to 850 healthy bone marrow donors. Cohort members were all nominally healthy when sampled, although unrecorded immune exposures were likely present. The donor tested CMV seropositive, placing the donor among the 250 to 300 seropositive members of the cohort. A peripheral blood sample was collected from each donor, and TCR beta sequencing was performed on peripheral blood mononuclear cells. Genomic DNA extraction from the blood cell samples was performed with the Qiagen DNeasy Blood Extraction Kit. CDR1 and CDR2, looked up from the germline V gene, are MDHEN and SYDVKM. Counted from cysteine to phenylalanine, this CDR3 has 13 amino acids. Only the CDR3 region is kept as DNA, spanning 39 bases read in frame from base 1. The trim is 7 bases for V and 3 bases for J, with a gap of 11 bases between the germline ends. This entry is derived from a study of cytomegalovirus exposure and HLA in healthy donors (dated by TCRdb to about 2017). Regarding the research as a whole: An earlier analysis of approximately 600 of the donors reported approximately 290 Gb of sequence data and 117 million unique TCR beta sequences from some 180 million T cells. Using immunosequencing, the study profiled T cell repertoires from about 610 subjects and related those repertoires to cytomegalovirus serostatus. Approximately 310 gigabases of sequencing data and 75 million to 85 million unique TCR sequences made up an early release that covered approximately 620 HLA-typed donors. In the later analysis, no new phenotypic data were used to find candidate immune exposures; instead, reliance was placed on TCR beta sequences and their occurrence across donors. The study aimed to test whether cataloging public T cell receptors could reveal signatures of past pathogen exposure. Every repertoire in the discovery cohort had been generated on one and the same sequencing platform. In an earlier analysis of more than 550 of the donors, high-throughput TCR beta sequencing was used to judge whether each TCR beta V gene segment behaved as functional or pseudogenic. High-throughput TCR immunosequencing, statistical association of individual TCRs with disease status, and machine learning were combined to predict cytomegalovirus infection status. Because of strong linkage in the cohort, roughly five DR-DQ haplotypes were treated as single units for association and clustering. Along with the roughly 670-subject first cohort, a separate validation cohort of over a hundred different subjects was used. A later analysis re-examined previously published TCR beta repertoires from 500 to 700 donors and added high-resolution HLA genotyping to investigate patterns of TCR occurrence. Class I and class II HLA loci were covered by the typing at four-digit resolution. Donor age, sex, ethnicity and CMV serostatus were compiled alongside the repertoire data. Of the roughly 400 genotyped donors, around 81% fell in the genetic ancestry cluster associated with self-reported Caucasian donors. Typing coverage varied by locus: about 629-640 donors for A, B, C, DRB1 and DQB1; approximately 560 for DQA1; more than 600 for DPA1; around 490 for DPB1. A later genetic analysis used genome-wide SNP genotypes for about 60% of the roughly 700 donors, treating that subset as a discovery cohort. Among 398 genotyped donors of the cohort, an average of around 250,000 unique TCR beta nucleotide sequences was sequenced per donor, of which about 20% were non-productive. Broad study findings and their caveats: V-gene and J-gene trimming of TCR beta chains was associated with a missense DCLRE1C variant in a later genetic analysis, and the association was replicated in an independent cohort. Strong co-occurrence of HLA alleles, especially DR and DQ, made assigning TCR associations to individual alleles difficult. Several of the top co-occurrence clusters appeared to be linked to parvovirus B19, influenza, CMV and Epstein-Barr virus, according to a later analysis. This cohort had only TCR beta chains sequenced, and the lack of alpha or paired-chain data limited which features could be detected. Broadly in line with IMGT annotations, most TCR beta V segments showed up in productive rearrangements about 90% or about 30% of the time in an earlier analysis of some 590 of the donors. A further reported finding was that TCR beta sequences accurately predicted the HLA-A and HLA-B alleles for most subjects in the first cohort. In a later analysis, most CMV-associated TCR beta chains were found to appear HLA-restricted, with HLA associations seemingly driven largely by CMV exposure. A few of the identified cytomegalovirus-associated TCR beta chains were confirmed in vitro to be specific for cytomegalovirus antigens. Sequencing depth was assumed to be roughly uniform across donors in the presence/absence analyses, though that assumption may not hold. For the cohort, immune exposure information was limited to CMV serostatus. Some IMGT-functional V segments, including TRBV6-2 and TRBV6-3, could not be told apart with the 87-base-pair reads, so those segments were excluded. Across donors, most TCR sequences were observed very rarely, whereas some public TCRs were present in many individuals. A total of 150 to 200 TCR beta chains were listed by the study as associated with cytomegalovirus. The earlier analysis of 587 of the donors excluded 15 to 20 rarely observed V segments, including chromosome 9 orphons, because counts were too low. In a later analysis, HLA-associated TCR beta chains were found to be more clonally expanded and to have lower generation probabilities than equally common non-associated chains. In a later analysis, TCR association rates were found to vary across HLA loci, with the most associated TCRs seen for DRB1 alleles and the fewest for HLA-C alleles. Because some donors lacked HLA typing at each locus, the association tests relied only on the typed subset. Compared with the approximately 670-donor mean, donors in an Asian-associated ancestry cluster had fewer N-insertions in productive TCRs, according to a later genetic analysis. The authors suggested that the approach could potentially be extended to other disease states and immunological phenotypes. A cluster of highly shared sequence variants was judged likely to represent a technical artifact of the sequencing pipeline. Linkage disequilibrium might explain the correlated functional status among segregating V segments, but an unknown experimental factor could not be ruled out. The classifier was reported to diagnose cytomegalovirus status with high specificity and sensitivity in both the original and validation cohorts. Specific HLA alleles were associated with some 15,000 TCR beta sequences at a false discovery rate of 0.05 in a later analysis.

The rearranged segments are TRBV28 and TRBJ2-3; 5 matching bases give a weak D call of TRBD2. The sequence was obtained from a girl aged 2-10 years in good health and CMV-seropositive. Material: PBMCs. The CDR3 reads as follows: CASIEGVTDTQYF. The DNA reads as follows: TGTGCCAGCATAGAGGGAGTAACAGATACGCAGTATTTT.